This T cell receptor (beta chain) was found in a study of T cell responses to AZD1222 COVID-19 vaccine. Study details: Combined were second doses at about 4 or about 12 weeks.

Study observations and caveats: Sampled repertoires all dated from after the peak T cell response. A mostly white British donor set with more females was recruited, and clonal diversity was possibly underestimated.

Assay: immunoSEQ multiplex PCR; the TCRdb copy retains only in-frame clones and omits some. The repertoire holds about 130,000 clones, around 86% seen once, with approximately 20% in the top ten. This clone was detected once. Its antigen is not identified. From germline, CDR1 is SEHNR and CDR2 FQNEAQ (reference sequence). The CDR3 covers 11 residues. V lost 5 bases and J lost 6, with 6 bases in between. The rearrangement links TRBV7-9 to TRBJ2-3; D unresolved. The sequence was obtained from an adult in good health. This material consisted of peripheral blood, taken on day 0 of AZD1222 vaccination. The CDR3 nucleotides read TGTGCCAGCAGCAGAGGTGATACGCAGTATTTT. The encoded protein is CASSRGDTQYF.